Following are 11 T cell receptor beta chains from one sample sequenced in a study of T cells in Graves' hyperthyroidism and ophthalmopathy. From RNA transcripts, TCR beta CDR3 regions were amplified. Using the HTBI primer set, a first-round RT-PCR was run on the TCR CDR3. TCRdb re-called the multiplex PCR reads through MiXCR, storing one row per CDR3 protein. In the table there are hundreds of thousands of distinct CDR3 sequences, roughly 15% of which are singletons. The sequenced sample consisted of blood. The source is a woman younger than 30 with Graves' ophthalmopathy.

J is TRBJ2-7 and V is TRBV12-3 or TRBV12-4, with a tentative D call TRBD1 (5 bases). The CDR3 has 15 amino acids. With 3 bases removed from V and 0 bases from J, the gap between germline ends came to 12 bases. The CDR3 reads CASSFTGMSSYEQYF. The CDR3 DNA reads as TGTGCCAGCAGTTTTACAGGAATGAGCTCCTACGAGCAGTACTTC.

This clonotype was observed many times. The J gene is TRBJ2-3, the V gene TRBV3-1, with D uncertain. The CDR3 covers 12 residues. With 4 bases removed from V and 1 base from J, the gap between germline ends came to 3 bases. The germline V gene has CDR1 LGHDT and CDR2 YNNKEL (reference sequence). The CDR3 sequence: CASSRRTDTQYF. As DNA, the CDR3 is TGTGCCAGCAGCCGCCGCACAGATACGCAGTATTTT.

This clonotype was observed many times. CDR3 nucleotide sequence: TGCGCCAGCAGCCTAGGGACTAGCGGGGGTCCAGATACGCAGTATTTT. As protein: CASSLGTSGGPDTQYF. The chain carries TRBV5-1 and TRBJ2-3, with 14 positions matching TRBD2. Per the germline V gene, CDR1 is SGHRS and CDR2 is YFSETQ. Trimming cost V 4 bases and J 4 bases; bases outside gene matches: 5. The CDR3 runs 16 residues.

V usage is TRBV11-2 and J usage is TRBJ2-5; 8 nucleotides agree with TRBD2. J was trimmed by 2 bases and V by 8 bases; bases with no gene match: 4. The V gene's germline CDR1 is SGHAT and CDR2 FQNNGV. CDR3 length: 13 amino acids. CDR3: CASQRGPQETQYF. CDR3 bases: TGTGCCAGCCAGCGGGGGCCTCAAGAGACCCAGTACTTC.

This clonotype was seen ten or more times. This chain uses TRBV2 with TRBJ1-5; D is uncertain. Germline V gives CDR1 SNHLY, CDR2 FYNNEI. This CDR3 has 15 amino acids. V lost 4 bases to trimming and J lost 0 bases, with 10 bases between them. The CDR3 reads CASSGSTDSNQPQHF. In DNA, the CDR3 is TGTGCCAGCAGTGGTAGTACAGATAGCAATCAGCCCCAGCATTTT.

This clonotype was counted ten times or more. This sequence joins TRBV20-1 and TRBJ2-3; D may be TRBD1 or TRBD2 (5 bases each). The length of the CDR3 is 14 residues. CDR1 is DFQATT, CDR2 SNEGSKA, per germline (reference sequence). The germline V and J ends were trimmed by 5 bases and 0 bases, with 12 bases remaining between them. CDR3 nucleotide sequence: TGCAGTGCTCCCTATGAGGGGAGCACAGATACGCAGTATTTT. Translated, it gives CSAPYEGSTDTQYF.

J is TRBJ2-7 and V is TRBV19, with D perhaps matching TRBD2 (6 bases). The germline CDR1 and CDR2 sequences are LNHDA and SQIVND (reference sequence). The CDR3 is 13 amino acids. Trimming took off 5 bases at V and 2 bases at J, with 10 bases between the two ends. CDR3 nucleotide sequence: TGTGCCAGTAGTGCGGGACTCCCCTACGAGCAGTACTTC. Its translation is CASSAGLPYEQYF. Full variable domain (rest looked up from reference TRBV19 and TRBJ2-7): DGGITQSPKYLFRKEGQNVTLSCEQNLNHDAMYWYRQDPGQGLRLIYYSQIVNDFQKGDIAEGYSVSREKKESFPLTVTSAQKNPTAFYLCASSAGLPYEQYFGPGTRLTVT.

Remarks on this clonotype: It may be a read error: a sequence one base away is much more abundant. This sequence joins TRBV6-2 or TRBV6-3 and TRBJ2-7, with D perhaps TRBD1 or TRBD2 (5 bases each). The J call is uncertain, as TRBJ2-1 better fits the DNA end. Germline CDR1 is MNHEY and CDR2 is SVGEGT. This CDR3 is built from 16 residues. In nucleotides, the CDR3 is TGTGCCAGCACCCCAACCGGGGCTAGCAGACCCTACGAGCAGTTCTTC. Translating it yields CASTPTGASRPYEQFF.

This clonotype was observed many times. This rearrangement joins TRBV20-1 to TRBJ1-2; D ambiguous. The CDR3 is 13 residues long. Trimming cost V 1 base and J 0 bases, with 6 bases left between them. Germline values: CDR1 DFQATT, CDR2 SNEGSKA (reference sequence). CDR3 coding DNA: TGCAGTGCTAGAGTCCCGGCTAACTATGGCTACACCTTC. Translation: CSARVPANYGYTF.

This clonotype was detected many times. The chain joins TRBV7-9 to TRBJ2-2; D remains ambiguous. The CDR3 is 15 residues long. Trimming pared 5 bases from V and 0 bases from J, leaving 10 bases between. The germline V gene has CDR1 SEHNR and CDR2 FQNEAQ (reference sequence). The CDR3 sequence: CASSAEIANTGELFF. Written as DNA, the CDR3 is TGTGCCAGCAGCGCTGAAATCGCGAACACCGGGGAGCTGTTTTTT. Looking up the rest from reference TRBV7-9 and TRBJ2-2 gives the full variable domain: DTGVSQNPRHKITKRGQNVTFRCDPISEHNRLYWYRQTLGQGPEFLTYFQNEAQLEKSRLLSDRFSAERPKGSFSTLEIQRTEQGDSAMYLCASSAEIANTGELFFGEGSRLTVL.

This clonotype was found many times. The chain has TRBV4-2 and TRBJ2-3; 10 bases line up with TRBD2. CDR3 length equals 17 residues. CDR1 LGHNA and CDR2 YNFKEQ come from the germline V gene. The V segment lost 3 bases and the J segment 1 base; nucleotides outside the gene matches: 7. CDR3 in DNA: TGTGCCAGCAGCCAGGATCCTAGCGGGAGCGGCACAGATACGCAGTATTTT. Encoded protein: CASSQDPSGSGTDTQYF.